This T cell receptor beta chain was retrieved from a study of patients and donors after allogeneic stem cell transplantation. There are a few counts of this clonotype. TCRdb reprocessed the RT-PCR reads with MiXCR, giving one entry per CDR3 protein. The repertoire consists of roughly 960,000 distinct CDR3 sequences, with roughly 18% occurring once and the leading ten covering roughly 6%. J lost 5 bases, V lost 5 bases, and 16 bases had no gene match. Germline lookup yields CDR1 SQVTM and CDR2 ANQGSEA. The CDR3 is 17 residues long. The sample comprised blood, either unsorted or a sorted T cell fraction (not recorded which). The chain uses TRBV29-1 and TRBJ1-5, with 9 bases identical to TRBD1. This clonotype was sampled from a human donor who was either an allogeneic HSCT recipient or a stem cell or donor lymphocyte infusion donor (not recorded which). It is not recorded whose cells these are; they may come from a transplant donor. The CDR3 region is CSVQVGTGHGVYQPQHF. The CDR3 DNA is TGCAGCGTTCAGGTCGGGACAGGGCATGGGGTCTATCAGCCCCAGCATTTT.